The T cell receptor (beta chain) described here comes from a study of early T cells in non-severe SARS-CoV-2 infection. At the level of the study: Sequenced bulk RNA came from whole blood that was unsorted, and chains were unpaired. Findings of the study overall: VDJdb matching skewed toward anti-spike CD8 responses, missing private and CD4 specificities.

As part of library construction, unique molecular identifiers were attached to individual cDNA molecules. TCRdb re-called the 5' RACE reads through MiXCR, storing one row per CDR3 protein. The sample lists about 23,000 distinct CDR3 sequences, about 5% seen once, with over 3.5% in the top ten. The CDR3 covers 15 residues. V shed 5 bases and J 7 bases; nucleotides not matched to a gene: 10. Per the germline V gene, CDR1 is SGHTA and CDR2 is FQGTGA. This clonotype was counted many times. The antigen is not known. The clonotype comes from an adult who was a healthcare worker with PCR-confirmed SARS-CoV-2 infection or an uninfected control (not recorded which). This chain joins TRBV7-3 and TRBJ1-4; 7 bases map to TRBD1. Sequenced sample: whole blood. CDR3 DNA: TGTGCCAGCAGCGTTACAGGGGACTCGAGTGAAAAACTGTTTTTT. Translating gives CASSVTGDSSEKLFF.